The clone carrying this T cell receptor (beta chain) was counted a single time. Antigen: not known. A read error may account for a junction end that differs from germline. These data originate in a study of read filtering for tumor transcriptome and immune sequencing. Overall study: Patients were about 17 male and about 15 female, mean age 65.9 years, range roughly 47 to 85. DNase treatment preceded whole-transcriptome library preparation. Study-level points and caveats: Approximately 82% of IR-seq clonotypes had a single read, yet these held about 3.4% of reads.

The CDR3 spans 12 residues. Germline CDR1 reads LGHNA; CDR2 reads YNFKEQ. Molecular barcoded adaptors covering alpha/delta and beta/gamma chains were used on around 400 ng RNA. TCRdb analysed the reads with MiXCR anew, one entry per CDR3 protein. The table includes 130,000 or so distinct CDR3 sequences, roughly 13% detected once. The V and J genes are TRBV4-2 and TRBJ2-1; unclear D gene. This TCR derives from a donor aged 40 or older with multiple myeloma. Sequencing was done on a sample of a population of CD138-negative cells sorted from bone marrow. The DNA for the CDR3 is TGTGCCAGCAGCGAAGAACCTCCCCGGCAGTTCTTC. Translating gives CASSEEPPRQFF.